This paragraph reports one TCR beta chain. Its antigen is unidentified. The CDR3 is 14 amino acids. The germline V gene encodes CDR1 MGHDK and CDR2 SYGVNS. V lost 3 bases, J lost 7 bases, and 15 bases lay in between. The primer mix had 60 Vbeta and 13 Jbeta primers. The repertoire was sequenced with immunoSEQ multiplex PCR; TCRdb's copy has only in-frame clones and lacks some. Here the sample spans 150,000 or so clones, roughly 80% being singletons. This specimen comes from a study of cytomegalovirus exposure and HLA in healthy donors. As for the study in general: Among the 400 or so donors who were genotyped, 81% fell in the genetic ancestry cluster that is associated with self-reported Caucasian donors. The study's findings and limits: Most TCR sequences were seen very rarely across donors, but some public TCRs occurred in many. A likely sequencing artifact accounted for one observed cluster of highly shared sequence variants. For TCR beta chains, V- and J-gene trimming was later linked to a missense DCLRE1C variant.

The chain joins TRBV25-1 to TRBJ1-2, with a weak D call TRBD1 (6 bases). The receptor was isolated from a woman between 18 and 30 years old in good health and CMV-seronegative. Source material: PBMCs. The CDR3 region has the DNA TGTGCCAGCAGTGATTTGGGGGCGGGAGGTGGCTACACCTTC. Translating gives CASSDLGAGGGYTF.